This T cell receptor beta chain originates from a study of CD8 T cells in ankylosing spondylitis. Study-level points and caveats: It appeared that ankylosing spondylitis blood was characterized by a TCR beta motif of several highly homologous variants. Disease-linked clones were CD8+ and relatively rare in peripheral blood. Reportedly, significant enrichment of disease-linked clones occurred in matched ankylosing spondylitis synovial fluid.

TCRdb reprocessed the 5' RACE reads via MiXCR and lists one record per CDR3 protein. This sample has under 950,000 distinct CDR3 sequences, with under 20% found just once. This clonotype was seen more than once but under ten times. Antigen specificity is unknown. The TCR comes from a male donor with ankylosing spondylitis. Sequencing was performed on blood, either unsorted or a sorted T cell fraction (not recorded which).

DNA for the CDR3: TGTGCCAGCAGTTACCGCCGGGACAGGCCCTACGAGCAGTACTTC. This codes for CASSYRRDRPYEQYF. The V gene is TRBV6-5, the J gene TRBJ2-7; 8 bases fit TRBD1. This CDR3 comprises 15 residues. Losses at the gene ends were 2 bases for V and 2 bases for J; bases not matched to a gene: 5. The germline gives CDR1 MNHEY, CDR2 SVGAGI.